This T cell receptor (beta chain) emerged from a study of OX40 agonist ivuxolimab in advanced cancers. On the study more broadly: Patients in dose escalation had liver, melanoma, kidney or head and neck cancers. Participants, roughly 80% male, averaged around 64 years of age, ranging from roughly 23 to 80. Study results and limitations: Expanded peripheral T cells had an undetermined antigen specificity.

Germline lookup yields CDR1 MDHEN and CDR2 SYDVKM. The CDR3 runs 16 residues. V was cut by 3 bases and J by 4 bases, with 15 bases left in between. Using immunoSEQ multiplex PCR, the repertoire was profiled, and TCRdb retains in-frame clones only, with some absent. The sample has about 47,000 clones, 70% to 90% seen once; the top ten hold under 40%. Concerning this clone itself: Its specificity is not known.

Autoimmune disease history or systemic immunosuppression disqualified patients. This specimen was CD4+ or CD8+ T cells sorted from blood, taken in a trial of the OX40 agonist ivuxolimab. The chain links TRBV28 to TRBJ2-2; D unresolved. The clonotype was recovered from an adult with an advanced solid tumor such as melanoma, head and neck, liver or kidney cancer. CDR3 residues: CASSFVLGQGTGELFF. The CDR3 coding sequence is TGTGCCAGCAGTTTTGTGCTTGGGCAAGGCACCGGGGAGCTGTTTTTT.